A selection of T cell receptor beta chains follows, all from one sample in a study of cytomegalovirus exposure and HLA in healthy donors. Measured with immunoSEQ multiplex PCR; TCRdb has only the in-frame clones, and not every one. Of about 160,000 clones in the sample, approximately 75% are singletons; the top ten hold roughly 2%. Sequencing was done on a sample of PBMCs. These receptors were taken from a woman aged 18-30 years in good health and CMV-seronegative. CDR3s leave out the opening cysteine and the closing phenylalanine or tryptophan. A D gene is named only where the DNA matches it firmly. Not every row has a clone size; where given, it reads once, few, many or a size class.

J gene	D gene	clone size	V gene	CDR3 protein
TRBJ2-7	TRBD2	.	TRBV5-1	ASSPGRVEQY
TRBJ2-1	.	.	TRBV30	AWSVRAEGLRYNEQF
TRBJ2-7	.	.	TRBV20-1	SARDVRQY
TRBJ2-7	TRBD2	.	TRBV5-6	ASISASGSDEQY
TRBJ2-1	.	once	TRBV30	AWSKASNEQF
TRBJ1-5	.	.	TRBV5-1	ASSLVGGLDQPQH
TRBJ1-5	TRBD1	.	TRBV6-5	ASSYGQGFNQPQH
TRBJ1-1	.	once	TRBV20-1	SARDYTEAF
TRBJ2-7	TRBD2	.	TRBV5-1	ASSLAGASGSSYEQY
TRBJ1-2	.	.	TRBV15	ATSNSVYGYT
TRBJ1-5	.	.	TRBV28	ASSLADYTRNQPQH
TRBJ1-5	.	.	TRBV7-9	ASSQQKNQPQH
TRBJ2-7	TRBD2	once	TRBV5-6	ASSRGLAGVGEQY
TRBJ2-7	.	.	TRBV27	ASSIGTGLSYEQY
TRBJ1-1	.	few	TRBV5-1	ASSPYQGGGHTEAF
TRBJ2-7	TRBD1	.	TRBV7-9	ASSKDRGPTYEQY
TRBJ1-1	.	.	TRBV5-4	ASRRGEEGTEAF
TRBJ2-7	.	.	TRBV28	ASTPGGTSSEQY
TRBJ2-2	TRBD1	.	TRBV9	ASRDSSQGERTGELF
TRBJ1-4	.	.	TRBV19	ASSSQDNEKLF
TRBJ1-2	.	.	TRBV9	ASSPGGRGAYGYT
TRBJ2-1	TRBD2	.	TRBV16	ASSHSGRVFVEQF
TRBJ1-2	.	.	TRBV5-5	ASSASYRRTVTNYGYT
TRBJ1-4	.	.	TRBV28	ASSLFGWEGTMEKLF
TRBJ1-6	.	.	TRBV9	ASSPFGRANSPLH
TRBJ2-1	.	.	TRBV4-2	ASSQGKFSAGAGPYNEQF
TRBJ2-5	TRBD2	.	TRBV11-1	ASSFAGTSGKGKTQY
TRBJ1-1	.	.	TRBV6-1	ASSFAYTEAF
TRBJ1-2	.	.	TRBV19	ASSPGVYYGYT
TRBJ2-5	.	.	TRBV30	AWNSRAGETQY
TRBJ2-7	.	.	TRBV7-9	ASSFLTSYEQY
TRBJ2-7	.	once	TRBV2	ASSVSGVGTYSYEQY
TRBJ1-1	TRBD1	.	TRBV28	ASRLQGAPGTEAF
TRBJ2-7	.	.	TRBV7-9	ASSLVQKGSYEQY
TRBJ2-1	TRBD2	.	TRBV27	ASLRLAGGQDEQF
TRBJ2-7	.	.	TRBV5-4	ASSGGLSYEQY
TRBJ2-1	TRBD2	.	TRBV10-1	ASSSSSGHNEQF
TRBJ2-3	TRBD2	once	TRBV7-9	ASSSILPGLAGLVTQY
TRBJ1-5	.	few	TRBV10-2	ASSVTDSNQPQH
TRBJ2-2	TRBD2	.	TRBV4-2	ASSQGRGAWTGELF
TRBJ2-1	.	.	TRBV29-1	SVDGLALYNEQF
TRBJ2-1	TRBD2	.	TRBV15	ATSWTSGWYNEQF
TRBJ1-5	.	.	TRBV27	ASSLRESGNQPQH
TRBJ1-2	TRBD1	.	TRBV2	ASSEGRTGDYGYT
TRBJ1-5	.	.	TRBV28	ASSFSAGTQPQH
TRBJ1-2	TRBD1	.	TRBV5-4	ASSPKQGSYGYT
TRBJ2-2	.	.	TRBV2	ASSLAEANTGELF
TRBJ1-1	TRBD1	once	TRBV5-1	ASSWQGQGNTEAF
TRBJ2-1	.	.	TRBV30	AWSVRSGVVYNEQF
TRBJ1-2	.	once	TRBV2	ASSEVSSGYT
TRBJ2-3	TRBD2	.	TRBV10-2	ASKASGSTDTQY
TRBJ2-2	.	.	TRBV7-6	ASSLAGPGGELF
TRBJ2-7	.	.	TRBV5-1	ASSEQQVTYEQY